This TCR beta chain stems from a study of blood T cell repertoires in COVID-19. As originally analysed: By means of reference gene primer amplification, nucleated cell counts were estimated. Profiled with immunoSEQ multiplex PCR; TCRdb holds only in-frame clones, not every one. V, J and clone size are taken as reported in that table, and D and trimming were inferred from the DNA itself. The table has roughly 50,000 clones, over 75% seen once; the top ten hold 7% to 9%. The junction had 6 bases not matched to a gene; V was cut back by 5 bases and J by 8 bases. Germline CDR1 is MDHEN and CDR2 is SYDVKM. CDR3 length: 14 residues.

The chain recombines TRBV28 with TRBJ2-4; 10 bases fit TRBD1. Material for sequencing was peripheral blood. The clonotype comes from a man aged 50-60 years with acute or convalescent COVID-19. The CDR3 bases are TGTGCCAGCAGTCAGGACAGGGGGAGGTACATTCAGTACTTC. This codes for CASSQDRGRYIQYF.